The rows below give T cell receptor beta chains drawn from one sample of a study of early T cells in non-severe SARS-CoV-2 infection. TCRdb fed the 5' RACE reads into MiXCR, producing one record per CDR3 protein. The sample has just under 60,000 distinct CDR3 sequences; about 8.4% are singletons. Sequences were obtained from whole blood. These receptors were taken from an adult who was a healthcare worker with PCR-confirmed SARS-CoV-2 infection or an uninfected control (not recorded which). The CDR3 runs from the conserved cysteine through the conserved F or W.

cdr3_aa,j_call,v_call
CASSKAPGGNGELFF,TRBJ2-2,TRBV21-1
CSANPSGTWDEQFF,TRBJ2-1,TRBV20-1
CASIGRRVQETQYF,TRBJ2-5,TRBV11-2
CASSAGTSGTGEQYF,TRBJ2-7,TRBV9
CASSPLGQGLNTEAFF,TRBJ1-1,TRBV14
CASSGGGGNYNEQFF,TRBJ2-1,TRBV14
CASSAAGEQYF,TRBJ2-7,TRBV27
CASSPDQGVWGGYTF,TRBJ1-2,TRBV5-5
CASSSTLWNTEAFF,TRBJ1-1,TRBV3-1
CASSLASAGVGDEQFF,TRBJ2-1,TRBV5-4
CASRPGLEGLPDTGELFF,TRBJ2-2,TRBV2
CASSLPRWTSGMEKGGEQFF,TRBJ2-1,TRBV5-4
CASSQWVPGPDEQFF,TRBJ2-1,TRBV14
CATQIVTQYF,TRBJ2-3,TRBV2
CASSFPGVNTF,TRBJ1-2,TRBV11-2
CATGTEGSYNEQFF,TRBJ2-1,TRBV10-3
CASSQAGVRDEQFF,TRBJ2-1,TRBV4-1
CASSLYPSGSYNEQFF,TRBJ2-1,TRBV27
CATRGGYTGELFF,TRBJ2-2,TRBV27
CSARIPRQDQETQYF,TRBJ2-5,TRBV20-1
CASTERGLASETQYF,TRBJ2-5,TRBV2
CASSPKAGGAYNEQFF,TRBJ2-1,TRBV28
CSARDPGLPEQYF,TRBJ2-7,TRBV20-1